The sequence of this T cell receptor (beta chain) was determined in a study of identical twins. After removal of 5 bases from V and 5 bases from J, the junction contained 11 bases not matched to a gene. Germline V CDR1 and CDR2: DFQATT, SNEGSKA (reference sequence). CDR3 length: 14 residues. Study-level results: Insertions ran lower in abundant cord blood beta clonotypes, though not in memory repertoires.

A word on this clonotype: Its specificity is not known.

Each CDR3 protein is one row after TCRdb ran MiXCR on the 5' RACE reads. The sample yields roughly 750,000 distinct CDR3 sequences, 21% seen once. Separately, the same data were catalogued under a study of T cells expressing NK-cell markers. This second study notes: There were a handful of donors in whom these clonotypes also led the CD3+CD56-NKG2C+ fraction.

The rearrangement links TRBV20-1 to TRBJ1-1, with 7 bases fitting TRBD1. The receptor was isolated from a woman aged 18-29 years in good health. The sequencing input was PBMCs. The CDR3 loop is CSASSPGQETEAFF. In DNA form, the CDR3 reads TGCAGTGCTTCCAGCCCCGGACAGGAGACTGAAGCTTTCTTT.